This entry describes one T cell receptor beta chain. TCRdb's copy holds only in-frame clones and misses some; the assay was immunoSEQ multiplex PCR. Among 300,000 to 400,000 clones listed, approximately 90% were seen once. V was trimmed by 5 bases and J by 9 bases, leaving 22 bases between them. Germline V gives CDR1 LNHNV, CDR2 YYDKDF (reference sequence). This CDR3 contains 15 residues. This sample is part of a study of blood T cell repertoires in COVID-19. Study details: Acute and convalescent COVID-19 specimens originated in the United States, Italy and Spain.

The chain joins TRBV15 to TRBJ1-1, with TRBD1 as a possible D gene (5 bases). The sample was PBMCs or T cells enriched from blood (not recorded which). This TCR was sampled from a man aged 18 to 35 who had recovered from COVID-19. The DNA for the CDR3 is TGTGCCACCAGCGACTCCAGTGGGACTTATTCCCAAGCTTTCTTT. It specifies CATSDSSGTYSQAFF.